The 10 T cell receptor beta chains in this list originate from one sample, sequenced in a study of beta chain features in type 1 diabetes. General study results and limits: Significant though moderate, a shortening of TCRB CDR3s appeared in all four CD4+ subsets of Type 1 diabetes patients.

All of the isolated RNA was reverse transcribed, so expressed TCRB transcripts were sequenced. The assay was immunoSEQ multiplex PCR, and TCRdb's table has in-frame clones only and misses some. The sample has 300,000 to 350,000 clones, 13% seen once. Their antigens remain unidentified. Sample: naive CD4+ T cells from blood. The origin of the receptors is a woman between 18 and 30 years old with type 1 diabetes.

J is TRBJ2-1 and V is TRBV5-1; TRBD2 matches 14 bases. This CDR3 has 14 residues. Trimming cost V 4 bases and J 11 bases; bases outside gene matches: 5. Germline V gives CDR1 SGHRS, CDR2 YFSETQ. The CDR3 protein is CASSPGLAGVQQFF. CDR3 DNA: TGCGCCAGCAGCCCGGGACTAGCGGGAGTACAGCAGTTCTTC.

A few counts support this clone. The V gene is TRBV29-1, the J gene TRBJ2-5; 8 bases map to TRBD1. CDR3 size: 13 residues. The V segment lost 4 bases and the J segment 1 base; nucleotides outside the gene matches: 2. Germline lookup yields CDR1 SQVTM and CDR2 ANQGSEA. DNA of the CDR3: TGCAGCGTTGTCGGACAGGGCCAAGAGACCCAGTACTTC. This gives the protein CSVVGQGQETQYF.

This clone has only a few counts. V is TRBV28 and J is TRBJ2-5, with a possible D match to TRBD1 (6 bases). CDR3 length: 15 residues. The germline gives CDR1 MDHEN, CDR2 SYDVKM. The V and J ends lost 4 bases and 4 bases respectively, with 16 bases between them. DNA for the CDR3: TGTGCCAGCAGTTCGAGATCAGGGGAGCGAGAGACCCAGTACTTC. Amino acid sequence: CASSSRSGERETQYF.

A few counts support this clone. This chain joins TRBV2 and TRBJ2-4; 9 bases agree with TRBD1. This CDR3 has 14 residues. Germline V gene lookup returns CDR1 SNHLY and CDR2 FYNNEI. The V gene end was trimmed by 3 bases and the J gene end by 10 bases; junction bases not matched to a gene: 7. The CDR3 DNA reads TGTGCCAGCAGTGAGGGACAGGGAATTACAATTCAGTACTTC. It codes for CASSEGQGITIQYF.

The V call is TRBV30, the J call TRBJ2-5; the match to TRBD1 covers 7 bases. The CDR3 contains 15 residues. CDR1 and CDR2 (germline): GTSNPN, SVGIG (reference sequence). Germline trimming cut 0 bases from V and 5 bases from J; bases unmatched to any gene: 9. CDR3 nucleotides: TGTGCCTGGAGTGTAGGTACAGGGGCGGAGGAGACCCAGTACTTC. Its translation is CAWSVGTGAEETQYF.

The CDR3 sequence is CASSSQGYEQYF. The CDR3 nucleotides are TGTGCCAGCAGCTCACAGGGATACGAGCAGTACTTC. The V call is TRBV11-2, the J call TRBJ2-7; possibly TRBD1 for D (6 bases). This CDR3 has 12 amino acids. Looked up from germline, CDR1 is SGHAT and CDR2 is FQNNGV. The V end lost 4 bases, the J end lost 4 bases, and 8 bases lay between the germline ends.

This clone has just a few counts. The V and J genes are TRBV7-9 and TRBJ2-3, with 13 bases matching TRBD2. The ends lost 5 bases at V and 0 bases at J; junction bases unmatched: 5. The CDR3 loop spans 17 amino acids. Germline CDR1 reads SEHNR; CDR2 reads FQNEAQ (reference sequence). This CDR3 reads CASSLGTSGTSTDTQYF. The CDR3 DNA reads TGTGCCAGCAGCCTTGGGACTAGCGGGACCAGCACAGATACGCAGTATTTT. The variable domain in full, completed from reference TRBV7-9 and TRBJ2-3, reads DTGVSQNPRHKITKRGQNVTFRCDPISEHNRLYWYRQTLGQGPEFLTYFQNEAQLEKSRLLSDRFSAERPKGSFSTLEIQRTEQGDSAMYLCASSLGTSGTSTDTQYFGPGTRLTVL.

This clone turned up a few times. The chain combines TRBV5-1 with TRBJ2-3, with a weak D call TRBD2 (5 bases). V shed 0 bases and J shed 0 bases, with 11 bases lying between them. The CDR3 runs to 16 residues. Germline loops: CDR1 SGHRS, CDR2 YFSETQ. The CDR3 region has the DNA TGCGCCAGCAGCTTGGGAGACTACGCGAGCACAGATACGCAGTATTTT. Amino acid sequence: CASSLGDYASTDTQYF.

This clone was counted a few times. CDR3 loop: CASTPQAYSNTEAFF. CDR3 DNA sequence: TGTGCCAGCACCCCTCAGGCTTATTCGAACACTGAAGCTTTCTTT. The chain employs TRBV11-3 and TRBJ1-1; no firm D call. The ends were cut back, 7 bases at V and 1 base at J, with 16 bases in the middle. The CDR3 is 15 amino acids. Germline lookup yields CDR1 SGHNT and CDR2 YENEEA.

The chain combines TRBV11-3 with TRBJ2-1; 10 positions agree with TRBD1. The V segment lost 5 bases and the J segment 8 bases; nucleotides outside the gene matches: 3. Germline lookup yields CDR1 SGHNT and CDR2 YENEEA. This CDR3 spans 13 amino acids. As DNA, the CDR3 is TGTGCCAGCAGCCGGGACAGGGGCTATGAGCAGTTCTTC. Translated: CASSRDRGYEQFF.